Listed here are 14 T cell receptor beta chains from one sample, sequenced in a study of lymphopenia after photon versus proton radiotherapy. Using immunoSEQ multiplex PCR, the repertoire was profiled, and TCRdb retains in-frame clones only, with some absent. The data show around 18,000 clones, with roughly 84% seen just once and around a fifth held by the top ten. The sequencing here drew on peripheral blood, taken from a patient treated with proton-based radiotherapy. These receptors all stem from a man in his sixties or seventies with pancreatic cancer.

Note on this clone: At one of its ends the junction is not consistent with the germline gene, which may arise from a read error. V usage is TRBV29-1 and J usage is TRBJ1-1; perhaps TRBD1 as D (6 bases). The CDR3 contains 12 residues. Germline CDR1 is SQVTM and CDR2 is ANQGSEA. The CDR3 region is CVTGGLNTEAFF. As DNA, the CDR3 is TGTGTGACAGGAGGATTGAACACTGAAGCTTTCTTT. The variable domain in full, with the rest retrieved from reference TRBV29-1 and TRBJ1-1, is SAVISQKPSRDICQRGTSLTIQCQVDSQVTMMFWYRQQPGQSLTLIATANQGSEATYESGFVIDKFPISRPNLTFSTLTVSNMSPEDSSIYLCVTGGLNTEAFFGQGTRLTVV.

The V and J genes are TRBV10-3 and TRBJ2-7; D remains ambiguous. V was cut by 1 base and J by 7 bases, with 8 bases left in between. The germline V gene has CDR1 ENHRY and CDR2 SYGVKD. CDR3 length equals 12 residues. The CDR3 sequence is CAISELLGEQYF. The CDR3 bases are TGTGCCATCAGTGAGTTGCTGGGAGAGCAGTACTTC.

This clone has a handful of counts. V and J are TRBV10-3 and TRBJ2-1, with D perhaps matching TRBD1 (6 bases). Trimming took off 2 bases at V and 5 bases at J, with 13 bases between the two ends. The CDR3 totals 15 residues. Germline loops: CDR1 ENHRY, CDR2 SYGVKD. CDR3 sequence (DNA): TGTGCCATCAGTGAGAGTACAGGGCTCAACAATGAGCAGTTCTTC. Protein product: CAISESTGLNNEQFF.

The V call is TRBV2, the J call TRBJ1-1, with D possibly TRBD1 on 5 matching bases. The CDR3 has 14 amino acids. CDR1 SNHLY and CDR2 FYNNEI come from the germline V gene. The V gene lost 4 bases and the J gene lost 4 bases, with 13 bases spanning the gap. The DNA of the CDR3 is TGTGCCAGCAGTGCGGGACGGTTCTTCACTGAAGCTTTCTTT. It is translated as CASSAGRFFTEAFF.

This rearrangement joins TRBV23-1 to TRBJ2-5; possible D gene TRBD2, 5 bases. TRBV23-1 is noted as an ORF with a role that remains uncertain. Trimming took off 8 bases at V and 5 bases at J, with 18 bases between the two ends. The CDR3 has 14 amino acids. The CDR3 DNA reads TGCGCCAGCCGCCCTTTTCAGAAGCGGGAGACCCAGTACTTC. It translates to CASRPFQKRETQYF.

The chain is built from TRBV14 and TRBJ1-1; D is unresolved. Trimming took off 2 bases at V and 3 bases at J, with 1 base between the two ends. Germline CDR1 reads SGHDN; CDR2 reads FVKESK. The CDR3 is 11 residues long. CDR3 DNA: TGTGCCAGCAGCCAATACACTGAAGCTTTCTTT. Translated: CASSQYTEAFF.

This clone was observed once. The V call is TRBV6-6, the J call TRBJ2-2; a possible D gene is TRBD2 (5 bases). The V and J ends lost 0 bases and 5 bases respectively, with 7 bases between them. The CDR3 totals 14 residues. From germline, CDR1 is MNHNY and CDR2 SVGAGI (reference sequence). Here the CDR3 reads CASSYSGDTGELFF. The DNA for the CDR3 is TGTGCCAGCAGTTACTCCGGGGATACCGGGGAGCTGTTTTTT.

V gene TRBV5-1 combines with J gene TRBJ2-2; no firm D call. V was shortened by 0 bases and J by 3 bases, with 9 bases between the two germline ends. CDR3 length: 15 amino acids. From germline, CDR1 is SGHRS and CDR2 YFSETQ. Here the CDR3 DNA reads TGCGCCAGCAGCTTGGGGACCCGAGACACCGGGGAGCTGTTTTTT. The encoded protein is CASSLGTRDTGELFF.

This clone was found once. This rearrangement joins TRBV4-1 to TRBJ2-7; weak D call: TRBD2 (5 bases). Trimming left V 0 bases short and J 0 bases short, with 9 bases between. CDR1 and CDR2 (germline): MGHRA, YSYEKL. This CDR3 contains 15 residues. This chain's CDR3 is CASSQDGLFSYEQYF. CDR3 DNA: TGCGCCAGCAGCCAAGATGGACTTTTCTCCTACGAGCAGTACTTC.

The V gene is TRBV4-1, the J gene TRBJ2-1; D remains ambiguous. Trimming removed 2 bases at V and 8 bases at J, with 13 bases between. This CDR3 has 14 residues. Germline CDR1 reads MGHRA; CDR2 reads YSYEKL. This CDR3 is CASSQPISRDEQFF. The CDR3 DNA follows: TGCGCCAGCAGCCAACCGATTAGCCGGGATGAGCAGTTCTTC.

This chain joins TRBV5-1 and TRBJ2-1, with 13 bases identical to TRBD2. Per the germline V gene, CDR1 is SGHRS and CDR2 is YFSETQ. V lost 3 bases and J lost 2; bases outside the gene matches: 5. The CDR3 totals 17 residues. In DNA form, the CDR3 reads TGCGCCAGCAGCTGGACTAGCGGGGGTACCCCCTACAATGAGCAGTTCTTC. Translated, it gives CASSWTSGGTPYNEQFF.

The rearrangement joins TRBV5-1 to TRBJ2-2; 8 bases fit TRBD2. Germline lookup yields CDR1 SGHRS and CDR2 YFSETQ. This CDR3 is built from 16 residues. V lost 0 bases and J lost 5; bases outside the gene matches: 6. The CDR3 loop reads CASSLVKAGATGELFF. Written as DNA, the CDR3 is TGCGCCAGCAGCTTGGTTAAAGCGGGGGCTACCGGGGAGCTGTTTTTT.

This rearrangement joins TRBV7-2 to TRBJ2-7, with 9 bases aligning to TRBD2. Germline V CDR1 and CDR2: SGHTA, FQGNSA. The CDR3 spans 16 residues. V lost 1 base to trimming and J lost 1 base; unmatched junction nucleotides: 5. The chain's CDR3 is CASSLVGTSPSYEQYF. The DNA for the CDR3 is TGTGCCAGCAGCTTAGTAGGGACTAGCCCGTCCTACGAGCAGTACTTC.

This clone was seen just once. V gene TRBV19 combines with J gene TRBJ1-2; 7 bases agree with TRBD1. Losses at the gene ends were 4 bases for V and 6 bases for J; bases not matched to a gene: 23. Looked up from germline, CDR1 is LNHDA and CDR2 is SQIVND (reference sequence). This CDR3 has 19 amino acids. The CDR3 is CASSTYRAQTGARIDGYTF. The CDR3 bases are TGTGCCAGTAGTACTTATAGAGCCCAAACAGGGGCGAGGATTGATGGCTACACCTTC.